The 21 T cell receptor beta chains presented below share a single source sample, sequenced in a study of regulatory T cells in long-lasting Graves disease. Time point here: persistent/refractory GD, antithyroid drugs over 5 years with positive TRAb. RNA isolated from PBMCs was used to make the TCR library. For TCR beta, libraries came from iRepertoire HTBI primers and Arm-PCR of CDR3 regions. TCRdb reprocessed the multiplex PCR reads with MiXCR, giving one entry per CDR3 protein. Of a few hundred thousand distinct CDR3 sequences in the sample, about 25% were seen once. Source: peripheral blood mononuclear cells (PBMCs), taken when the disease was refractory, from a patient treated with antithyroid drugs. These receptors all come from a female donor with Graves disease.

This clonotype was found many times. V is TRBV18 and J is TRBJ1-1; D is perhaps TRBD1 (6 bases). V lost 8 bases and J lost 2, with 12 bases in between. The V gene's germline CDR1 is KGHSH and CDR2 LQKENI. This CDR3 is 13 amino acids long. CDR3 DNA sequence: TGTGCCAGCAGTGGACAGCGTAACACTGAAGCTTTCTTT. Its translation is CASSGQRNTEAFF.

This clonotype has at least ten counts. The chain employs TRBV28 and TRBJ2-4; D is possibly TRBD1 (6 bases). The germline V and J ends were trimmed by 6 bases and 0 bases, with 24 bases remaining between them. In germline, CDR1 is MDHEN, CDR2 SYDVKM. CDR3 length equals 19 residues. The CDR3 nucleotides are TGTGCCAGCAGCCCCATGGCAGGGGACACGATCGGAGCCAAAAACATTCAGTACTTC. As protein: CASSPMAGDTIGAKNIQYF.

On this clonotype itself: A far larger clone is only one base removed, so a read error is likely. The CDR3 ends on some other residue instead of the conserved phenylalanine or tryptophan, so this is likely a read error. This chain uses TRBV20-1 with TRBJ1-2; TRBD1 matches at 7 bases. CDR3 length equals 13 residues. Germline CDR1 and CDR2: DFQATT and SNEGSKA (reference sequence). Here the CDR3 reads CSAGQGVGYGYTL. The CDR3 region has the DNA TGCAGCGCTGGGCAGGGGGTGGGCTATGGCTACACCCTC.

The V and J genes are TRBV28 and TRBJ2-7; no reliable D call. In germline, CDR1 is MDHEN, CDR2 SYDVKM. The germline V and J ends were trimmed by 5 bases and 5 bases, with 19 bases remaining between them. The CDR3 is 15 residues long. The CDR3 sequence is CASSRPGYPGDEQYF. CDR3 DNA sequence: TGTGCCAGCAGTCGACCCGGGTATCCGGGTGACGAGCAGTACTTC. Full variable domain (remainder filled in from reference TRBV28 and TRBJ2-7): DVKVTQSSRYLVKRTGEKVFLECVQDMDHENMFWYRQDPGLGLRLIYFSYDVKMKEKGDIPEGYSVSREKKERFSLILESASTNQTSMYLCASSRPGYPGDEQYFGPGTRLTVT.

The DNA of the CDR3 is TGCGCCAGCAGCTTGGCGGACAGGGACCAAGAGACCCAGTACTTC. This gives the protein CASSLADRDQETQYF. The V and J genes are TRBV5-1 and TRBJ2-5; TRBD1 agrees at 8 bases. The trim removed 0 bases at V and 0 bases at J, leaving 1 base unmatched. CDR1 and CDR2 (germline): SGHRS, YFSETQ. The CDR3 runs to 15 residues.

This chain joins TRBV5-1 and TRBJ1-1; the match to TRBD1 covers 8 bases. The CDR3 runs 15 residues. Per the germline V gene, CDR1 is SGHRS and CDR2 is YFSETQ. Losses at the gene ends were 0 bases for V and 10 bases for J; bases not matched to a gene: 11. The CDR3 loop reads CASSLVAGGGIRAFF. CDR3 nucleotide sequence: TGCGCCAGCAGCTTGGTCGCAGGGGGCGGAATAAGAGCTTTCTTT. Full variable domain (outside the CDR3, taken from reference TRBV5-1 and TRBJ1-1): KAGVTQTPRYLIKTRGQQVTLSCSPISGHRSVSWYQQTPGQGLQFLFEYFSETQRNKGNFPGRFSGRQFSNSRSEMNVSTLELGDSALYLCASSLVAGGGIRAFFGQGTRLTVV.

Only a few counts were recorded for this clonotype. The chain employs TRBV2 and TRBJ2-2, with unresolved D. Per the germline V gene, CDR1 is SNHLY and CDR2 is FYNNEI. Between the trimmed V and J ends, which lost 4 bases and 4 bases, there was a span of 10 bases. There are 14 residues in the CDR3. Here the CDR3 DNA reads TGTGCCAGCAGTGTTAGTGAGAGCACCGGGGAGCTGTTTTTT. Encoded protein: CASSVSESTGELFF.

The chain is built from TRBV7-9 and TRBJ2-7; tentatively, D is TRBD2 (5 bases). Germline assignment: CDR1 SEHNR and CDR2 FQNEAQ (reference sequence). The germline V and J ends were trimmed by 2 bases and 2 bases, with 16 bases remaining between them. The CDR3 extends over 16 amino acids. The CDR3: CASSLYPVGLPYEQYF. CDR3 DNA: TGTGCCAGCAGCTTATACCCAGTTGGACTCCCCTACGAGCAGTACTTC. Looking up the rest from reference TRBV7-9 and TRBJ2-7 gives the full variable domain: DTGVSQNPRHKITKRGQNVTFRCDPISEHNRLYWYRQTLGQGPEFLTYFQNEAQLEKSRLLSDRFSAERPKGSFSTLEIQRTEQGDSAMYLCASSLYPVGLPYEQYFGPGTRLTVT.

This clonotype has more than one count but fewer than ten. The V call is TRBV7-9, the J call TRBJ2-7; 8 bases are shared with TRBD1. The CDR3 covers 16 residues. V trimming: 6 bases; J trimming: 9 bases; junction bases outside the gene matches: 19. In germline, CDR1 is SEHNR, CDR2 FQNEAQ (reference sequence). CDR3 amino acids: CASSIEGTGPRAVQYF. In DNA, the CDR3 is TGTGCCAGCAGTATTGAAGGGACAGGACCTAGGGCGGTGCAGTACTTC.

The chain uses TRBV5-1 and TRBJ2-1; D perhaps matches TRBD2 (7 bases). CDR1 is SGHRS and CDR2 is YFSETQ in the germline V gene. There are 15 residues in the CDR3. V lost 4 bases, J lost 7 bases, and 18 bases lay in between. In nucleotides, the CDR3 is TGCGCCAGCAGCCCCCGCGGGGGCGGGAGTAATGAGCAGTTCTTC. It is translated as CASSPRGGGSNEQFF.

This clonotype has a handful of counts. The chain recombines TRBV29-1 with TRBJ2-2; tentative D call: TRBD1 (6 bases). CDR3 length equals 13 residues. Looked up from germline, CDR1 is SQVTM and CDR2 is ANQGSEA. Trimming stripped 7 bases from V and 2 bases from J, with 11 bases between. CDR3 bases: TGCAGCGGACGGACAGAAAACACCGGGGAGCTGTTTTTT. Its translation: CSGRTENTGELFF.

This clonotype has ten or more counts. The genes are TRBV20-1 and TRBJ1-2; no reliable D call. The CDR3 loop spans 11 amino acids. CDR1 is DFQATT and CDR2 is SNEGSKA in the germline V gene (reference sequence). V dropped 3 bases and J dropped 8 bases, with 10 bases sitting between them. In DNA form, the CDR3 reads TGCAGTGCTAGCGATTTGGGGGGCTACACCTTC. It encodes CSASDLGGYTF.

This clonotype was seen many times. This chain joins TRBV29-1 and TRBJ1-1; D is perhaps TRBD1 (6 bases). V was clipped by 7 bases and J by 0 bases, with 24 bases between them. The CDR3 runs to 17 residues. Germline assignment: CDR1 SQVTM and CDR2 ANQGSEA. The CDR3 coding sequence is TGCAGCGCCGGAAGGTTCGGGGGCTTTCGGATGAACACTGAAGCTTTCTTT. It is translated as CSAGRFGGFRMNTEAFF.

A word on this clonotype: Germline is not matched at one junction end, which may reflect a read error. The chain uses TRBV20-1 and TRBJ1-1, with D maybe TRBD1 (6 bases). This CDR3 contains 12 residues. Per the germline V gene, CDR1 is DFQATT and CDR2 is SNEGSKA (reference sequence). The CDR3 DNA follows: TGCAGTGCTAGCACAGGGAACCCTGAAGCTTTCTTT. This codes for CSASTGNPEAFF.

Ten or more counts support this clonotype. Here the CDR3 DNA reads TGTGCCAGCAGTGAAGGCTTTAGACAGCTCTATGGCTACACCTTC. Amino acids: CASSEGFRQLYGYTF. This chain uses TRBV2 with TRBJ1-2, with D possibly TRBD1 on 5 matching bases. The V and J ends lost 1 base and 4 bases respectively, with 13 bases between them. Germline-derived CDR1 and CDR2 are SNHLY and FYNNEI. CDR3 size: 15 residues.

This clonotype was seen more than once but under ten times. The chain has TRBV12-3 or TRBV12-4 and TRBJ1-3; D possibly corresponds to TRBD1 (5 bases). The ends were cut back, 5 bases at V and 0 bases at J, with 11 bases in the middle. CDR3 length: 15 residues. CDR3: CASSITGGSGNTIYF. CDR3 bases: TGTGCCAGCAGTATAACAGGCGGCTCTGGAAACACCATATATTTT.

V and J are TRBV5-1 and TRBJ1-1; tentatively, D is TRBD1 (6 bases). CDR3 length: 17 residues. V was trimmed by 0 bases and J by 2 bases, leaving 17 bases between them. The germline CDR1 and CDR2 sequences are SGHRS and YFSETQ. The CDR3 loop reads CASSLGGGASGNTEAFF. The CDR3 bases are TGCGCCAGCAGCTTGGGAGGGGGGGCCTCCGGTAACACTGAAGCTTTCTTT.

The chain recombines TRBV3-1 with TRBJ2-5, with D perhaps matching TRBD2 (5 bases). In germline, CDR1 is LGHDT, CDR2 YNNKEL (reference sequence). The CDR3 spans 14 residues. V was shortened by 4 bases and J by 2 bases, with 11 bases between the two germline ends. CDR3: CASSPGVSQETQYF. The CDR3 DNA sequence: TGTGCCAGCAGCCCCGGGGTGTCACAAGAGACCCAGTACTTC.

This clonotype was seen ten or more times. The CDR3 loop is CSVYTPNYGYTF. The CDR3 DNA sequence: TGCAGCGTATACACCCCCAACTATGGCTACACCTTC. V usage is TRBV29-1 and J usage is TRBJ1-2; unclear D gene. The length of the CDR3 is 12 residues. Germline CDR1 and CDR2: SQVTM and ANQGSEA. V lost 6 bases and J lost 2, with 10 bases in between.

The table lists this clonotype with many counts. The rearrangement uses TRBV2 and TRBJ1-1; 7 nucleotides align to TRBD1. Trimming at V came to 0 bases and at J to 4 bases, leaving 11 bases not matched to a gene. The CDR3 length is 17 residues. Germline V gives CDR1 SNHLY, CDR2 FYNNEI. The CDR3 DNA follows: TGTGCCAGCAGTGAAGCTAAATGGGGACAGTGGGGCACTGAAGCTTTCTTT. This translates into CASSEAKWGQWGTEAFF.

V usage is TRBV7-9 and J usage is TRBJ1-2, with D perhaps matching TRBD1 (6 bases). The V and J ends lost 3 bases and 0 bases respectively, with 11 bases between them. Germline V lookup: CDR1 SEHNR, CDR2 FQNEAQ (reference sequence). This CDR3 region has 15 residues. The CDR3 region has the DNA TGTGCCAGCAGCTTTGGGGGGGCTTCTAACTATGGCTACACCTTC. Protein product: CASSFGGASNYGYTF.